This record covers a single TCR beta chain. Its antigen remains unknown. TCRdb keeps only in-frame clones here, not all; method: immunoSEQ multiplex PCR. The sample records some 95,000 clones, approximately 85% being singletons. The data derive from a study of OX40 agonist ivuxolimab in advanced cancers. The study's findings and limits: At 0.1-3.0 mg/kg, partial responders had clonal expansion among the lowest observed.

This CDR3 region has 14 residues. The sequence was collected from an adult with an advanced solid tumor such as melanoma, head and neck, liver or kidney cancer. The sample in question was CD4+ or CD8+ T cells sorted from blood, obtained in a trial of the OX40 agonist ivuxolimab. The chain is built from TRBV1 and TRBJ2-7. TRBV1 corresponds to a pseudogene. The CDR3 reads CTSSKHRGVYEQYF. CDR3 DNA sequence: TGCACCAGCAGCAAACACCGAGGGGTCTACGAGCAGTACTTC.